Listed below are T cell receptor beta chains from one sample, sequenced in a study of OX40 agonist ivuxolimab in advanced cancers. TCRdb's table, derived via immunoSEQ multiplex PCR, lists solely in-frame clones and lacks some. Of around 73,000 clones in the sample, 75% to 90% were seen once. The source material was CD4+ or CD8+ T cells sorted from blood, sampled in a trial of the OX40 agonist ivuxolimab. The receptors shown here come from an adult with an advanced solid tumor such as melanoma, head and neck, liver or kidney cancer. Each CDR3 is given with its conserved first and last residue. Each record gives: clone size, D gene, V gene, J gene, CDR3 DNA, CDR3 protein. The D gene is left open where the match is weak. Not every row has a clone size; where given, it reads once, few, many or a size class.

abundance: NA; d_gene: TRBD2; v_gene: TRBV27; j_gene: TRBJ2-7; CDR3nt: TGTGCCAGCAGACGCGCTAGCGGAGGGACTTACGAGCAGTACTTC; CDR3aa: CASRRASGGTYEQYF
abundance: NA; d_gene: NA; v_gene: TRBV18; j_gene: TRBJ2-1; CDR3nt: TGTGCCAGCTCAAAGGGCCAAGGGGTTGAGCAGTTCTTC; CDR3aa: CASSKGQGVEQFF
abundance: NA; d_gene: TRBD2; v_gene: TRBV30; j_gene: TRBJ2-1; CDR3nt: TGTGCCTGGAGTGTAGGCGGGAGCTACAATGAGCAGTTCTTC; CDR3aa: CAWSVGGSYNEQFF
abundance: NA; d_gene: TRBD2; v_gene: TRBV13; j_gene: TRBJ2-3; CDR3nt: TGTGCCAGCAGCTCCAAACTAGCGGGAGGGCCTGTGGATACGCAGTATTTT; CDR3aa: CASSSKLAGGPVDTQYF
abundance: NA; d_gene: TRBD2; v_gene: TRBV5-4; j_gene: TRBJ2-7; CDR3nt: TGTGCCAGCAGCCTGCCCGGGGTAGCGGGAGTGGAGCAGTACTTC; CDR3aa: CASSLPGVAGVEQYF
abundance: once; d_gene: NA; v_gene: TRBV30; j_gene: TRBJ2-3; CDR3nt: TGTGCCTGGATGACAGCTAGCACAGATACGCAGTATTTT; CDR3aa: CAWMTASTDTQYF
abundance: NA; d_gene: NA; v_gene: TRBV5-1; j_gene: TRBJ2-1; CDR3nt: TGCGCCAGCAGCCTCGGAATTCCCTCCTACAATGAGCAGTTCTTC; CDR3aa: CASSLGIPSYNEQFF
abundance: NA; d_gene: TRBD2; v_gene: TRBV5-1; j_gene: TRBJ2-5; CDR3nt: TGCGCCAGCAGCTTGGTACTCCTAGCGGGAGAGACCCAGTACTTC; CDR3aa: CASSLVLLAGETQYF
abundance: NA; d_gene: TRBD1; v_gene: TRBV11-3; j_gene: TRBJ2-2; CDR3nt: TGTGCCAGCAGCGTCGGACAGGGCAGTAGCGGGGAGCTGTTTTTT; CDR3aa: CASSVGQGSSGELFF
abundance: NA; d_gene: TRBD2; v_gene: TRBV15; j_gene: TRBJ2-3; CDR3nt: TGTGCCACCAGCAGAGACAACTGGGCTAGCGGGGGTGATACGCAGTATTTT; CDR3aa: CATSRDNWASGGDTQYF
abundance: once; d_gene: TRBD2; v_gene: TRBV9; j_gene: TRBJ2-7; CDR3nt: TGTGCCAGCAGCGTAGGGGATAGCGGGATCGAGCAGTACTTC; CDR3aa: CASSVGDSGIEQYF
abundance: NA; d_gene: NA; v_gene: TRBV5-1; j_gene: TRBJ2-6; CDR3nt: TGCGCCAGCAGCTGGCAGGATTCTGGGGCCAACGTCCTGACTTTC; CDR3aa: CASSWQDSGANVLTF
abundance: NA; d_gene: NA; v_gene: TRBV30; j_gene: TRBJ2-5; CDR3nt: TGTGCCTTTCGGACGGAAGAGACTCAGTACTTC; CDR3aa: CAFRTEETQYF
abundance: NA; d_gene: NA; v_gene: TRBV18; j_gene: TRBJ1-5; CDR3nt: TGTGCCAGCTCACTACCGGGCAGTGATCAGCCCCAGCATTTT; CDR3aa: CASSLPGSDQPQHF
abundance: NA; d_gene: TRBD1; v_gene: TRBV5-1; j_gene: TRBJ2-3; CDR3nt: TGCGCCAGCAGCTTTGACAGGGAGATAGTTACGCAGTATTTT; CDR3aa: CASSFDREIVTQYF
abundance: NA; d_gene: NA; v_gene: TRBV9; j_gene: TRBJ1-3; CDR3nt: TGTGCCAGCAGCGTAGAGGAGAGTAGAAACACCATATATTTT; CDR3aa: CASSVEESRNTIYF
abundance: NA; d_gene: NA; v_gene: TRBV9; j_gene: TRBJ2-1; CDR3nt: TGTGCCAGCAGCGTAGGGTCGAACCCGCCGTCCTTAGGGCCCGGCTACAATGAGCAGTTCTTC; CDR3aa: CASSVGSNPPSLGPGYNEQFF
abundance: NA; d_gene: TRBD1; v_gene: TRBV18; j_gene: TRBJ2-7; CDR3nt: TGTGCCAGCTCACCAACAGGGGCCCACGAGGGAATTAGGGAGCAGTACTTC; CDR3aa: CASSPTGAHEGIREQYF
abundance: NA; d_gene: NA; v_gene: TRBV30; j_gene: TRBJ2-5; CDR3nt: TGTGCCTGGGACCGGGACACACAAGAGACCCAGTACTTC; CDR3aa: CAWDRDTQETQYF
abundance: NA; d_gene: NA; v_gene: TRBV7-3; j_gene: TRBJ2-6; CDR3nt: TGTGCCAGCAGCACCACTGCCTCTGGGGCCAACGTCCTGACTTTC; CDR3aa: CASSTTASGANVLTF
abundance: NA; d_gene: NA; v_gene: TRBV2; j_gene: TRBJ2-7; CDR3nt: TGTGCCAGCAGTCCCTACTACGAGCAGTACTTC; CDR3aa: CASSPYYEQYF
abundance: once; d_gene: NA; v_gene: TRBV2; j_gene: TRBJ2-7; CDR3nt: TGTGCCAGCAGTGACCCGCTGGTGGTCTACGAGCAGTACTTC; CDR3aa: CASSDPLVVYEQYF
abundance: NA; d_gene: TRBD1; v_gene: TRBV7-9; j_gene: TRBJ2-7; CDR3nt: TGTGCCAGCAGCTCCTCAAGGACAGGGATCGACGAGCAGTACTTC; CDR3aa: CASSSSRTGIDEQYF
abundance: NA; d_gene: TRBD2; v_gene: TRBV29-1; j_gene: TRBJ2-7; CDR3nt: TGCAGCGTTGCCGGGCTAGCGGGTTACGAGCAGTACTTC; CDR3aa: CSVAGLAGYEQYF
abundance: NA; d_gene: NA; v_gene: TRBV2; j_gene: TRBJ1-1; CDR3nt: TGTGCCAGCAGTGAATATGGGGCAGCTAACACTGAAGCTTTCTTT; CDR3aa: CASSEYGAANTEAFF
abundance: NA; d_gene: TRBD1; v_gene: TRBV4-1; j_gene: TRBJ2-2; CDR3nt: TGCGCCAGCAGCCAGGACAGGCTGAACACCGGGGAGCTGTTTTTT; CDR3aa: CASSQDRLNTGELFF
abundance: NA; d_gene: NA; v_gene: TRBV5-1; j_gene: TRBJ2-5; CDR3nt: TGCGCCAGCAGCTTGGCGGGTTTAGGGACCCAGTACTTC; CDR3aa: CASSLAGLGTQYF
abundance: NA; d_gene: TRBD2; v_gene: TRBV4-2; j_gene: TRBJ2-3; CDR3nt: TGTGCCAGCAGCAAAGTCGCAGCGGGAGGAACAGATACGCAGTATTTT; CDR3aa: CASSKVAAGGTDTQYF
abundance: NA; d_gene: NA; v_gene: TRBV5-1; j_gene: TRBJ1-1; CDR3nt: TGCGCCAGCAGCCTAACCTCAGGGTTCATGAACACTGAAGCTTTCTTT; CDR3aa: CASSLTSGFMNTEAFF
abundance: NA; d_gene: NA; v_gene: TRBV6-5; j_gene: TRBJ1-2; CDR3nt: TGTGCCAGCTCCCGCGGGGGCCGAGCTTACACCTTC; CDR3aa: CASSRGGRAYTF
abundance: NA; d_gene: NA; v_gene: TRBV4-2; j_gene: TRBJ2-1; CDR3nt: TGTGCCAGCAGCCAATTAAGCGGAACTTACAATGAGCAGTTCTTC; CDR3aa: CASSQLSGTYNEQFF
abundance: NA; d_gene: NA; v_gene: TRBV19; j_gene: TRBJ2-7; CDR3nt: TGTGCCAGTAGTATAGACCACCGGGACAAGACATACGAGCAGTACTTC; CDR3aa: CASSIDHRDKTYEQYF
abundance: NA; d_gene: TRBD1; v_gene: TRBV2; j_gene: TRBJ1-4; CDR3nt: TGTGCCAGCAGTGAACTTGGGCAGGGGGCGTCTTTGGATTATAGGGAAAAACTGTTTTTT; CDR3aa: CASSELGQGASLDYREKLFF
abundance: once; d_gene: NA; v_gene: TRBV10-1; j_gene: TRBJ2-2; CDR3nt: TGCGCCAGCAGTGAGCGGGTGGCCGGGGAGCTGTTTTTT; CDR3aa: CASSERVAGELFF
abundance: NA; d_gene: NA; v_gene: TRBV6-1; j_gene: TRBJ2-3; CDR3nt: TGTGCCAGCAGCCATTGGACAGAAGATACGCAGTATTTT; CDR3aa: CASSHWTEDTQYF
abundance: NA; d_gene: TRBD1; v_gene: TRBV18; j_gene: TRBJ2-2; CDR3nt: TGTGCCAGCTCACTGGGACAGGGGACGGACACCGGGGAGCTGTTTTTT; CDR3aa: CASSLGQGTDTGELFF
abundance: once; d_gene: TRBD1; v_gene: TRBV14; j_gene: TRBJ1-1; CDR3nt: TGTGCCAGCAGCTTTCGGACAGGGATGAACACTGAAGCTTTCTTT; CDR3aa: CASSFRTGMNTEAFF
abundance: NA; d_gene: NA; v_gene: TRBV15; j_gene: TRBJ1-5; CDR3nt: TGTGCCACCAGCAGAGATCGGTTTAATCAGCCCCAGCATTTT; CDR3aa: CATSRDRFNQPQHF
abundance: NA; d_gene: NA; v_gene: TRBV28; j_gene: TRBJ2-7; CDR3nt: TGTGCCAGCAGTTTCCACCGCGGGACTCCCCCCTACGAGCAGTACTTC; CDR3aa: CASSFHRGTPPYEQYF
abundance: NA; d_gene: TRBD2; v_gene: TRBV10-1; j_gene: TRBJ2-1; CDR3nt: TGCGCCAGCAATTCTGACACCTGCCTAAGTAATACTAGCGGATCGTACAATGAGCAGTTCTTC; CDR3aa: CASNSDTCLSNTSGSYNEQFF
abundance: NA; d_gene: TRBD1; v_gene: TRBV5-1; j_gene: TRBJ2-2; CDR3nt: TGCGCCAGCAGCTCACGGGACAGGGCTCCCGGCGGGGAGCTGTTTTTT; CDR3aa: CASSSRDRAPGGELFF
abundance: NA; d_gene: NA; v_gene: TRBV5-1; j_gene: TRBJ2-1; CDR3nt: TGCGCCAGCAGTTTGGGCATCTACTACAATGAGCAGTTCTTC; CDR3aa: CASSLGIYYNEQFF
abundance: NA; d_gene: NA; v_gene: TRBV1; j_gene: TRBJ2-1; CDR3nt: TGCACCCCGTCCGAGCAGTTCTTC; CDR3aa: CTPSEQFF
abundance: once; d_gene: TRBD2; v_gene: TRBV29-1; j_gene: TRBJ2-3; CDR3nt: TGCAGCGTTGGACTGACTAGCGGAGGTACAGATACGCAGTATTTT; CDR3aa: CSVGLTSGGTDTQYF
abundance: NA; d_gene: TRBD1; v_gene: TRBV7-8; j_gene: TRBJ2-7; CDR3nt: TGTGCCAGCAGCTTATCACCTGGGACAGGTTCCTACGAGCAGTACTTC; CDR3aa: CASSLSPGTGSYEQYF
abundance: NA; d_gene: NA; v_gene: TRBV11-3; j_gene: TRBJ2-7; CDR3nt: TGTGCTTACCGGGGGATAACCTACGAGCAGTACTTC; CDR3aa: CAYRGITYEQYF
abundance: NA; d_gene: TRBD1; v_gene: TRBV30; j_gene: TRBJ1-2; CDR3nt: TGTGCCTGGGGGACAGGCCTAAACTATGGCTACACCTTC; CDR3aa: CAWGTGLNYGYTF
abundance: NA; d_gene: TRBD2; v_gene: TRBV28; j_gene: TRBJ2-7; CDR3nt: TGTGCCAACGGACTAGCGGGTGACTACGAGCAGTACTTC; CDR3aa: CANGLAGDYEQYF
abundance: NA; d_gene: TRBD2; v_gene: TRBV19; j_gene: TRBJ2-5; CDR3nt: TGTGCCAGTAGTACGGGACTAGCGGGAGAGACCCAGTACTTC; CDR3aa: CASSTGLAGETQYF
abundance: NA; d_gene: NA; v_gene: TRBV4-2; j_gene: TRBJ2-6; CDR3nt: TGTGCCAGCAGCCAAGAAAGCAGAGGTGGGGCCAACGTCCTGACTTTC; CDR3aa: CASSQESRGGANVLTF
abundance: NA; d_gene: TRBD2; v_gene: TRBV29-1; j_gene: TRBJ2-7; CDR3nt: TGCAGCGTTGAAATCCTGGGCGCTAGCGGAAGCTCCTACGAGCAGTACTTC; CDR3aa: CSVEILGASGSSYEQYF